The clone carrying this T cell receptor (beta chain) occurred a few times. The data belong to a study of blood T cell repertoires in COVID-19. Overall study: Donors in the United States, Italy and Spain gave samples during acute or convalescent COVID-19. T cells, B-cell-depleted T cells, or PBMCs provided the cDNA or gDNA that served as material.

Seattle's cohort entered during active infection and was followed longitudinally. Authors' processing steps: Reference gene primer amplification gave nucleated cell count estimates. Clones were read by immunoSEQ multiplex PCR, and TCRdb kept only the in-frame ones, dropping some. V, J and clone size were drawn from that table, and D and trimming were deduced from the DNA. The sample holds some 180,000 clones; more than 75% are singletons and the top ten take roughly 4.5%. The origin of this receptor is a man between 18 and 35 years old with COVID-19, enrolled during active disease. The sample consisted of peripheral blood.

Written as DNA, the CDR3 is TGCGCCAGCAGCCCGGGGACAGGGTCCTACGAGCAGTACTTC. Translation: CASSPGTGSYEQYF. The V and J genes are TRBV5-1 and TRBJ2-7; TRBD1 aligns across 9 bases. The CDR3 has 14 amino acids. Germline V gene sequence: CDR1 SGHRS, CDR2 YFSETQ. Germline trimming cut 4 bases from V and 1 base from J; bases unmatched to any gene: 3.